This T cell receptor beta chain appears in the sequencing data of a study of graft-versus-host responses after intestinal transplantation. Across the study: Induction using anti-thymocyte globulin, followed by tacrolimus and steroids for 2 to 4 years, was given to all recipients. General study findings and limits: After transplant, early declines in HvG clones were associated with peak levels of circulating GvH clones. Some GvH clones were seen earlier in gut or blood, suggesting intestinal origin.

With respect to this clone: The antigen is unknown.

Unmatched junction bases numbered 10, after V lost 2 bases and J lost 8 bases. The CDR3 has 16 residues. Germline V gives CDR1 MGHRA, CDR2 YSYEKL. Data came from immunoSEQ multiplex PCR; TCRdb stores just in-frame clones and leaves some out. The data contain 80,000 to 100,000 clones, roughly 90% of them singletons. The sample was unstimulated CD4+ T cells sorted from spleen or lymph node cells, taken before intestinal transplant. This TCR was sampled from a human donor who received an intestinal transplant. The rearrangement links TRBV4-1 to TRBJ1-2, with 11 bases that match TRBD1. The CDR3 loop is CASSQTPGQGAGGYTF. CDR3 nucleotides: TGCGCCAGCAGCCAAACCCCCGGACAGGGGGCGGGGGGCTACACCTTC.